The 17 T cell receptor beta chains in this list originate from one sample, sequenced in a study of breast tumors, draining lymph nodes, adjacent tissues. TCRdb recomputed calls from the multiplex PCR reads with MiXCR, one row per CDR3 protein. This table has approximately 15,000 distinct CDR3 sequences, roughly 52% appearing once. Sequencing was carried out using tumor-adjacent breast tissue. The receptor set was obtained from a female donor with breast cancer. Some clones in this sample may be carry-over from other donors' samples.

CDR3 nucleotide sequence: TGTGCCAGCAAACAGGGGGCGGCCCGCGAGCAGTACTTC. It yields the protein CASKQGAAREQYF. The chain couples TRBV6-6 to TRBJ2-7; 9 positions agree with TRBD1. The CDR3 is 13 amino acids. The V gene's germline CDR1 is MNHNY and CDR2 SVGAGI (reference sequence). Losses at the gene ends were 7 bases for V and 6 bases for J; bases not matched to a gene: 7.

The sample holds a few counts of this clonotype. The chain couples TRBV6-1 to TRBJ1-5; the D gene is possibly TRBD1 (5 bases). The V end lost 3 bases, the J end lost 0 bases, and 18 bases lay between the germline ends. CDR1 is MNHNS, CDR2 SASEGT, per germline. This CDR3 comprises 18 residues. The CDR3, as DNA: TGTGCCAGCAGTGACACCCTTCGGGGGTTGTATAGCAATCAGCCCCAGCATTTT. Amino acid sequence: CASSDTLRGLYSNQPQHF.

Concerning this clonotype itself: This clone may be a read error of a much larger clone one base away. A read error is likely, as this CDR3 ends without the conserved phenylalanine or tryptophan. The V call is TRBV9, the J call TRBJ2-1, with D tentatively TRBD1 (6 bases). CDR1 is SGDLS, CDR2 YYNGEE, per germline. Trimming pared 3 bases from V and 4 bases from J, leaving 8 bases between. The length of the CDR3 is 13 residues. The CDR3 coding sequence is TGTGCCAGCAGCGCTGGACAGTACAATGAGCAGTTCTCC. It is translated as CASSAGQYNEQFS.

This clonotype ranks as medium-sized. CDR3: CASSPGRVEQYF. The CDR3 nucleotides are TGTGCCAGCAGCCCCGGGCGGGTCGAGCAGTACTTC. The chain recombines TRBV12-3 or TRBV12-4 with TRBJ2-7, with D possibly being TRBD2 (5 bases). The V gene lost 6 bases and the J gene lost 6 bases, with 12 bases spanning the gap. CDR3 length equals 12 residues.

This clonotype was observed at least ten times. The rearrangement links TRBV14 to TRBJ1-2, with 9 bases fitting TRBD1. The junction had 5 bases not matched to a gene; V was cut back by 3 bases and J by 3 bases. The CDR3 totals 15 residues. The germline gives CDR1 SGHDN, CDR2 FVKESK. CDR3 sequence reads: CASSHVGQGYYGYTF. In DNA form, the CDR3 reads TGTGCCAGCAGCCACGTGGGACAGGGCTACTATGGCTACACCTTC.

This clonotype was observed a handful of times. The chain combines TRBV5-5 with TRBJ1-2; D call uncertain. The CDR3 extends over 13 amino acids. V lost 0 bases and J 2 bases, leaving 5 bases between the germline ends. Germline CDR1 is SGHKS and CDR2 is YYEKEE (reference sequence). As DNA, the CDR3 is TGTGCCAGCAGCTTGGACAGCAACTATGGCTACACCTTC. This gives the protein CASSLDSNYGYTF.

This clonotype was recorded a few times. The chain has TRBV4-2 and TRBJ1-1; maybe TRBD1 (5 bases). CDR3 length: 15 residues. CDR1 is LGHNA, CDR2 YNFKEQ, per germline. V was trimmed by 0 bases and J by 1 base, leaving 9 bases between them. The CDR3 spells CASSQDLTENTEAFF. CDR3 in DNA: TGTGCCAGCAGCCAAGATTTGACAGAGAACACTGAAGCTTTCTTT.

V and J are TRBV10-3 and TRBJ2-5; D is undetermined. Germline V gives CDR1 ENHRY, CDR2 SYGVKD. This CDR3 is built from 13 residues. V was pared by 8 bases and J by 1 base, with 11 bases between. CDR3 in DNA: TGTGCCATCGGACGTACGGCCCAAGAGACCCAGTACTTC. Protein product: CAIGRTAQETQYF.

The gene calls are TRBV19 and TRBJ2-7; weak D call: TRBD2 (6 bases). Germline CDR1 and CDR2: LNHDA and SQIVND (reference sequence). CDR3 length: 13 amino acids. The germline V and J ends were trimmed by 2 bases and 7 bases, with 12 bases remaining between them. CDR3 protein: CASSITLGREQYF. The CDR3 DNA follows: TGTGCCAGTAGTATAACTTTGGGGAGGGAGCAGTACTTC.

V gene TRBV20-1 combines with J gene TRBJ2-5; no clear D gene. The germline V gene has CDR1 DFQATT and CDR2 SNEGSKA (reference sequence). V was shortened by 5 bases and J by 3 bases, with 19 bases between the two germline ends. The CDR3 consists of 15 residues. The CDR3 spells CSALDGSASEETQYF. The CDR3 DNA reads TGCAGTGCTTTGGACGGAAGCGCATCTGAAGAGACCCAGTACTTC.

This clonotype turned up a few times. This rearrangement joins TRBV20-1 to TRBJ1-2; D is ambiguous. Germline CDR1 and CDR2: DFQATT and SNEGSKA (reference sequence). Trimming removed 3 bases at V and 2 bases at J, with 7 bases between. This CDR3 spans 12 amino acids. The CDR3 loop reads CSARTQNYGYTF. The DNA of the CDR3 is TGCAGTGCTAGGACACAAAACTATGGCTACACCTTC.

Only a few counts were recorded for this clonotype. The J gene is TRBJ1-6, the V gene TRBV2; no firm D call. In germline, CDR1 is SNHLY, CDR2 FYNNEI. The CDR3 runs to 12 residues. V was trimmed by 2 bases and J by 17 bases, leaving 13 bases between them. In DNA, the CDR3 is TGTGCCAGCAGTGAACGAGAGGCCCCTTTCCACTTT. Translating it yields CASSEREAPFHF.

The chain combines TRBV6-2 or TRBV6-3 with TRBJ1-4, with 8 bases lining up with TRBD1. The germline V gene encodes CDR1 MNHEY and CDR2 SVGEGT. The CDR3 has 12 residues. Trimming removed 5 bases from V and 13 bases from J; junction bases left unmatched: 6. CDR3 amino acids: CASSPTGARLFF. The CDR3 DNA reads as TGTGCCAGCAGTCCGACAGGGGCAAGACTGTTTTTT.

This clonotype appeared a few times. This chain connects TRBV7-8 to TRBJ1-5; D gene unclear. The CDR3 sequence is 14 residues long. Germline loops: CDR1 SGHVS, CDR2 FQNEAQ. Trimming shortened V by 8 bases and J by 6 bases, and 17 bases separated the two germline ends. CDR3 DNA sequence: TGTGCCAGCGGCTCCGCATCGGGCAGTCAGCCCCAGCATTTT. Its translation is CASGSASGSQPQHF. The variable domain in full, completed from reference TRBV7-8 and TRBJ1-5, reads GAGVSQSPRYKVAKRGQDVALRCDPISGHVSLFWYQQALGQGPEFLTYFQNEAQLDKSGLPSDRFFAERPEGSVSTLKIQRTQQEDSAVYLCASGSASGSQPQHFGDGTRLSIL.

This clonotype was found many times. A much more abundant neighbour one base away suggests this may be a read error. The rearrangement links TRBV20-1 to TRBJ2-7, with TRBD2 matching over 8 bases. The germline V gene has CDR1 DFQATT and CDR2 SNEGSKA (reference sequence). V lost 5 bases to trimming and J lost 6 bases; unmatched junction nucleotides: 12. This CDR3 has 14 residues. The CDR3 reads CSALTIAGPSEQYF. The CDR3, as DNA: TGCAGTGCTCTCACTATAGCGGGACCCTCCGAGCAGTACTTC.

V gene TRBV2 combines with J gene TRBJ2-3, with D possibly matching TRBD2 (5 bases). This CDR3 is built from 13 residues. Trimming cost V 8 bases and J 2 bases, with 11 bases left between them. From germline, CDR1 is SNHLY and CDR2 FYNNEI. The CDR3 region is CASAGRYTDTQYF. CDR3 sequence (DNA): TGTGCCAGCGCGGGTCGATACACAGATACGCAGTATTTT. The whole variable domain, filled in from reference TRBV2 and TRBJ2-3, reads EPEVTQTPSHQVTQMGQEVILRCVPISNHLYFYWYRQILGQKVEFLVSFYNNEISEKSEIFDDQFSVERPDGSNFTLKIRSTKLEDSAMYFCASAGRYTDTQYFGPGTRLTVL.

Many counts were recorded for this clonotype. The V and J genes are TRBV7-2 and TRBJ2-5; 7 bases map to TRBD2. The CDR3 totals 15 residues. The germline CDR1 and CDR2 sequences are SGHTA and FQGNSA. After removal of 1 base from V and 2 bases from J, the junction contained 4 bases not matched to a gene. The CDR3 reads CASSLGGGGQETQYF. As DNA, the CDR3 is TGTGCCAGCAGCTTAGGTGGGGGGGGACAAGAGACCCAGTACTTC.